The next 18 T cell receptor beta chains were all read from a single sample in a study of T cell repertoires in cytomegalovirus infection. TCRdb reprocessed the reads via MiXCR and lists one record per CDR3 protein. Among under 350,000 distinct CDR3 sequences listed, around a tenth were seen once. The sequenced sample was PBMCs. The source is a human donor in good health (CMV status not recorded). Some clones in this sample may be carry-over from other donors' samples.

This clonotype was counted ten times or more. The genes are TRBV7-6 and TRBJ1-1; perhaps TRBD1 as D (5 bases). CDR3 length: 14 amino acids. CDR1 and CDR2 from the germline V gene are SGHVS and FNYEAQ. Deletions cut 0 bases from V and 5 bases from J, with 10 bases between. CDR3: CASSLAAGQTEAFF. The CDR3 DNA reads TGTGCCAGCAGCTTAGCTGCGGGGCAGACTGAAGCTTTCTTT.

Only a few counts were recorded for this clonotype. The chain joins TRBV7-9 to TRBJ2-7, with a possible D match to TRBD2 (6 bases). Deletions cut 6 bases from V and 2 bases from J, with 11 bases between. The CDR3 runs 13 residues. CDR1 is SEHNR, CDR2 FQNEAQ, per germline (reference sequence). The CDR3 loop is CASRAGGAYEQYF. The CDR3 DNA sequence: TGTGCCAGCAGAGCCGGGGGAGCCTACGAGCAGTACTTC.

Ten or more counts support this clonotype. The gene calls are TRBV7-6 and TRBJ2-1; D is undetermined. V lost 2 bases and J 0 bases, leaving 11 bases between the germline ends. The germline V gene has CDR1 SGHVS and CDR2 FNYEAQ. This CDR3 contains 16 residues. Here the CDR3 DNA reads TGTGCCAGCAGCTTAATAGGGCTGAGCTCCTACAATGAGCAGTTCTTC. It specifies CASSLIGLSSYNEQFF.

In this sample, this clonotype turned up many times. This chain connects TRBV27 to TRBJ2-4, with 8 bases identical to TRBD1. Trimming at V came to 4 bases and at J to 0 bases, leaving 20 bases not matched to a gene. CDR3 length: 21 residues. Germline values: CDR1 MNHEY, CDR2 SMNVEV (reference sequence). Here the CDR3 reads CASSSVPVRDRGQIAKNIQYF. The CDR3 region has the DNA TGTGCCAGCAGTTCGGTCCCGGTGAGAGACAGGGGTCAGATAGCCAAAAACATTCAGTACTTC.

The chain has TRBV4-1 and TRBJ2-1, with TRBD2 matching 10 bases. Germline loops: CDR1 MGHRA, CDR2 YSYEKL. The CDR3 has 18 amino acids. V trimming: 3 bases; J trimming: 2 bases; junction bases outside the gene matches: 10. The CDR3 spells CASSHARLTSGTYNEQFF. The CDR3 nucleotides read TGCGCCAGCAGCCATGCCCGTCTTACTAGCGGGACCTACAATGAGCAGTTCTTC.

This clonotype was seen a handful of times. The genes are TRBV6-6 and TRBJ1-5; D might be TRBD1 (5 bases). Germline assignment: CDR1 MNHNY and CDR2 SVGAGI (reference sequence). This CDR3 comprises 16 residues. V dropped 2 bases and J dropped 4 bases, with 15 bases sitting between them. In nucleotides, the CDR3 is TGTGCCAGCAGTTACACCAGGGCTCCCGGTAATCAGCCCCAGCATTTT. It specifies CASSYTRAPGNQPQHF.

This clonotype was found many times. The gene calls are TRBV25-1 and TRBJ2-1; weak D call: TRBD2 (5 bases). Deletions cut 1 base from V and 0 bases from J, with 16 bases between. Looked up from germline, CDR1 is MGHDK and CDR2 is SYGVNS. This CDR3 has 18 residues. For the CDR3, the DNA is TGTGCCAGCAGTGAATCTATTCCTAGCAGAAGCTCCTACAATGAGCAGTTCTTC. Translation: CASSESIPSRSSYNEQFF.

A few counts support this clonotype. CDR3 nucleotide sequence: TGTGCCAGCAGCTTATATCTAGCGGGAGTGGGGGAGCAGTACTTC. This encodes CASSLYLAGVGEQYF. The rearrangement links TRBV7-2 to TRBJ2-7; 10 nucleotides align to TRBD2. J lost 7 bases, V lost 2 bases, and 8 bases had no gene match. This CDR3 is 15 amino acids long. Germline CDR1 reads SGHTA; CDR2 reads FQGNSA. Drawing the rest from reference TRBV7-2 and TRBJ2-7, the complete variable domain is GAGVSQSPSNKVTEKGKDVELRCDPISGHTALYWYRQSLGQGLEFLIYFQGNSAPDKSGLPSDRFSAERTGGSVSTLTIQRTQQEDSAVYLCASSLYLAGVGEQYFGPGTRLTVT.

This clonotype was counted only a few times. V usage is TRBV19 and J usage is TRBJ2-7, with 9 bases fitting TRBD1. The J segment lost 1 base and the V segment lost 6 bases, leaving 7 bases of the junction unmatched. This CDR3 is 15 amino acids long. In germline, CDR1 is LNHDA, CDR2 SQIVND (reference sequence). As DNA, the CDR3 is TGTGCCAGTAGATCCGGTGACAGGGGGTCCTACGAGCAGTACTTC. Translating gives CASRSGDRGSYEQYF.

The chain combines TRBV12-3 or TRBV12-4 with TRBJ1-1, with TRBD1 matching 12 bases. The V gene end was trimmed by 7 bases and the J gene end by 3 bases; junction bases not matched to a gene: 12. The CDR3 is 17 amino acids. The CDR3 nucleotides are TGTGCCAGCACTAGGGACAGGGGGCGACACCCGGACACTGAAGCTTTCTTT. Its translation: CASTRDRGRHPDTEAFF.

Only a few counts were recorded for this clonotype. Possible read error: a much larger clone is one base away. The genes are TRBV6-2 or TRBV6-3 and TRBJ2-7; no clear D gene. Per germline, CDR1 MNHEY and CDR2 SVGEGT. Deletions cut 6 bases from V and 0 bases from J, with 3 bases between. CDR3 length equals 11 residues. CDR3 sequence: CASRHSYEQYF. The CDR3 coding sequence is TGTGCCAGCAGGCACTCCTACGAGCAGTACTTC.

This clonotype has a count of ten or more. The CDR3 region has the DNA TGTGCCAGCAGACCTACTCCGGGACAGGCTTTTATGAACACTGAAGCTTTCTTT. Encoded protein: CASRPTPGQAFMNTEAFF. The chain carries TRBV11-2 and TRBJ1-1, with 8 positions matching TRBD1. The CDR3 spans 18 residues. Per germline, CDR1 SGHAT and CDR2 FQNNGV. V shed 6 bases, J shed 0 bases, and the junction held 15 bases outside the gene matches.

The chain's CDR3 is CASIDLSSGNTIYF. The CDR3 coding sequence is TGTGCCAGTATTGACCTGAGCTCTGGAAACACCATATATTTT. The gene calls are TRBV19 and TRBJ1-3, with unresolved D. The V end was cut by 7 bases, the J end by 0 bases, with 10 bases between. The V gene's germline CDR1 is LNHDA and CDR2 SQIVND (reference sequence). The CDR3 totals 14 residues.

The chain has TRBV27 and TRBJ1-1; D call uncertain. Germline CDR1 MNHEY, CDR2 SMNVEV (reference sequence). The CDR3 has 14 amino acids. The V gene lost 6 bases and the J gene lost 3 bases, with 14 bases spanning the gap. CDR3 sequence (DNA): TGTGCCAGCAGACCTCAACCTTGGGACACTGAAGCTTTCTTT. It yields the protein CASRPQPWDTEAFF.

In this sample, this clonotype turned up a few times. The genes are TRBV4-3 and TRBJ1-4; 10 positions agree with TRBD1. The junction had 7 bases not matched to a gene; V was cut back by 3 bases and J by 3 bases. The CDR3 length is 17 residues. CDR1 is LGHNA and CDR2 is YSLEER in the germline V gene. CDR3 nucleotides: TGCGCCAGCAGCCAGCCGGGACAGGGGACCTCTAATGAAAAACTGTTTTTT. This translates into CASSQPGQGTSNEKLFF.

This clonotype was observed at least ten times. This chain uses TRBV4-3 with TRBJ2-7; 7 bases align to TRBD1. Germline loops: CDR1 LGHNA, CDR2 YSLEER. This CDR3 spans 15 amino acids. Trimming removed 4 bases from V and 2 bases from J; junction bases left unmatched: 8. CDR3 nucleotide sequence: TGCGCCAGCAGCCGTACAGGGGCAAAAACCTACGAGCAGTACTTC. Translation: CASSRTGAKTYEQYF.

The CDR3 region is CASSIGQGGTYEQYF. CDR3 nucleotides: TGTGCCAGTAGTATTGGTCAGGGGGGTACCTACGAGCAGTACTTC. J is TRBJ2-7 and V is TRBV19; weak D call: TRBD1 (7 bases). V gave up 3 bases and J gave up 2 bases, with 14 bases separating them. Germline-derived CDR1 and CDR2 are LNHDA and SQIVND (reference sequence). This CDR3 comprises 15 residues.

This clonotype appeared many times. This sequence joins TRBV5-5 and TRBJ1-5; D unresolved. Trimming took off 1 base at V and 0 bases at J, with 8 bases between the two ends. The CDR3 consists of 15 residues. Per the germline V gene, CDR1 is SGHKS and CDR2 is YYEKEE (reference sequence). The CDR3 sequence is CASSLKADSNQPQHF. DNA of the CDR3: TGTGCCAGCAGCTTGAAAGCTGATAGCAATCAGCCCCAGCATTTT.